One and the same sample provided the 9 T cell receptor beta chains below, sequenced in a study of shared clonotypes between healthy human individuals. Repertoires were generated with immunoSEQ multiplex PCR, while TCRdb's copy carries only in-frame clones and drops some. The sample has some 1.4 million clones, around 97% seen once. Specimen: naive CD4+ T cells sorted from blood. Described subset: CD45RA+ positively selected. Receptor source: a man aged 25 to 45 in good health.

The chain combines TRBV9 with TRBJ1-5; perhaps TRBD1 as D (6 bases). CDR1 is SGDLS and CDR2 is YYNGEE in the germline V gene. The CDR3 has 14 residues. The V end was cut by 0 bases, the J end by 8 bases, with 12 bases between. Written as DNA, the CDR3 is TGTGCCAGCAGCGTAGCGGGGGGGCGTGAGCCCCAGCATTTT. Translating gives CASSVAGGREPQHF.

This sequence joins TRBV18 and TRBJ2-1; TRBD2 aligns across 7 bases. The CDR3 totals 13 residues. The V gene's germline CDR1 is KGHSH and CDR2 LQKENI. The V and J ends lost 4 bases and 10 bases, in that order; junction bases with no gene match: 7. The CDR3: CASSQLTSSEQFF. CDR3 nucleotides: TGTGCCAGCTCACAGCTGACTAGCTCGGAGCAGTTCTTC.

This chain's CDR3 is CASSLAGFEQYF. DNA for the CDR3: TGTGCCAGCAGCTTAGCGGGGTTCGAGCAGTACTTC. V and J are TRBV11-2 and TRBJ2-7; D is perhaps TRBD2 (5 bases). Germline V gene sequence: CDR1 SGHAT, CDR2 FQNNGV. This CDR3 spans 12 amino acids. Trimming stripped 1 base from V and 6 bases from J, with 7 bases between.

The gene calls are TRBV20-1 and TRBJ1-1; maybe TRBD1 (5 bases). Trimming took off 3 bases at V and 6 bases at J, with 8 bases between the two ends. In germline, CDR1 is DFQATT, CDR2 SNEGSKA (reference sequence). The CDR3 sequence is 11 residues long. The DNA of the CDR3 is TGCAGTGCTAGTAAGGGGTCTGAAGCTTTCTTT. Translated, it gives CSASKGSEAFF.

The rearrangement links TRBV9 to TRBJ2-3; the D is unclear. V dropped 3 bases and J dropped 4 bases, with 9 bases sitting between them. This CDR3 has 13 residues. Germline loops: CDR1 SGDLS, CDR2 YYNGEE. The CDR3 region has the DNA TGTGCCAGCAGCGCGGGTGCGTCAGATACGCAGTATTTT. This translates into CASSAGASDTQYF.

V usage is TRBV19 and J usage is TRBJ2-7; D possibly corresponds to TRBD2 (6 bases). Per germline, CDR1 LNHDA and CDR2 SQIVND (reference sequence). The CDR3 has 14 amino acids. V lost 4 bases and J lost 2, with 12 bases in between. CDR3 in amino acids: CASSTGLSTYEQYF. CDR3 DNA sequence: TGTGCCAGTAGTACAGGACTATCGACCTACGAGCAGTACTTC.

This chain links TRBV27 with TRBJ2-4, with 10 bases fitting TRBD1. CDR1 and CDR2 from the germline V gene are MNHEY and SMNVEV (reference sequence). CDR3 size: 16 residues. With 6 bases clipped from V and 4 bases from J, the junction kept 9 bases outside the gene matches. CDR3 bases: TGTGCCAGCAGGCAGGACAGGGGGATGGGTAAAAACATTCAGTACTTC. It is translated as CASRQDRGMGKNIQYF.

The genes are TRBV7-9 and TRBJ1-3, with 7 bases fitting TRBD1. Germline CDR1 reads SEHNR; CDR2 reads FQNEAQ (reference sequence). This CDR3 is built from 15 residues. The J segment lost 3 bases and the V segment lost 4 bases, leaving 6 bases of the junction unmatched. Here the CDR3 DNA reads TGTGCCAGCAGCTCTCCGGGACAGAATGGAAACACCATATATTTT. The encoded protein is CASSSPGQNGNTIYF. The variable domain in full, completed from reference TRBV7-9 and TRBJ1-3, reads DTGVSQNPRHKITKRGQNVTFRCDPISEHNRLYWYRQTLGQGPEFLTYFQNEAQLEKSRLLSDRFSAERPKGSFSTLEIQRTEQGDSAMYLCASSSPGQNGNTIYFGEGSWLTVV.

This clone occurred once. The chain couples TRBV10-3 to TRBJ2-3; possibly TRBD2 for D (6 bases). The CDR3 sequence is 15 residues long. The germline V gene has CDR1 ENHRY and CDR2 SYGVKD. Trimming took 0 bases from V and 5 from J, leaving 12 bases between them. This chain's CDR3 is CAISESGSGGDTQYF. CDR3 DNA sequence: TGTGCCATCAGTGAGTCTGGTAGCGGAGGAGATACGCAGTATTTT.